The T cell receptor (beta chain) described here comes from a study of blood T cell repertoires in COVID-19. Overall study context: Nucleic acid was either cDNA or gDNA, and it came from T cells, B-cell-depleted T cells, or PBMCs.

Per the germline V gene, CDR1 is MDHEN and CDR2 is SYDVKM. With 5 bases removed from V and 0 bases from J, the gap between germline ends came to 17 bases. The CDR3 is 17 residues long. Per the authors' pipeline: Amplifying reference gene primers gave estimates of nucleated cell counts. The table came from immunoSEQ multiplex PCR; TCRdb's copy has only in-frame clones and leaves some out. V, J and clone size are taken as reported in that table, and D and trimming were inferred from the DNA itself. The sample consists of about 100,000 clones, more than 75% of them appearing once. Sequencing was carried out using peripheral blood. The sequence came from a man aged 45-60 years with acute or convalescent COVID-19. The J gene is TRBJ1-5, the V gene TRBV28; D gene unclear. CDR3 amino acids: CASSPGGVSYSNQPQHF. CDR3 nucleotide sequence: TGTGCCAGCAGTCCAGGCGGGGTATCGTATAGCAATCAGCCCCAGCATTTT.